This entry lists 20 T cell receptor beta chains sequenced from one sample in a study of vaccination and CD4 T cells after COVID-19. MiXCR was run by TCRdb on the PCR reads, yielding one entry per CDR3 protein. Seen here are around 16,000 distinct CDR3 sequences, less than 75% observed once, and the top ten hold roughly 1.1%. The sample consisted of CD4+ T cells from blood, taken after SARS-CoV-2 vaccination. The receptors were sampled from a human donor who had recovered from COVID-19.

The chain carries TRBV20-1 and TRBJ2-7; a possible D gene is TRBD2 (6 bases). V was pared by 6 bases and J by 2 bases, with 14 bases between. Germline loops: CDR1 DFQATT, CDR2 SNEGSKA (reference sequence). The CDR3 is 13 amino acids. For the CDR3, the DNA is TGCAGTGCCACCCGGGACTTACCCTACGAGCAGTACTTC. This codes for CSATRDLPYEQYF.

This clonotype was seen only a few times. The DNA for the CDR3 is TGTGCCAGCCAGGGTCTCTACGAGCAGTACTTC. This gives the protein CASQGLYEQYF. The V and J genes are TRBV11-2 and TRBJ2-7, with D maybe TRBD1 (5 bases). This CDR3 has 11 residues. The V end lost 8 bases, the J end lost 3 bases, and 8 bases lay between the germline ends. Germline V gene sequence: CDR1 SGHAT, CDR2 FQNNGV.

The V and J genes are TRBV9 and TRBJ2-5; 7 bases align to TRBD1. With V trimmed by 3 bases and J by 7 bases, 12 bases remained unmatched. Germline V gene sequence: CDR1 SGDLS, CDR2 YYNGEE. The CDR3 sequence is 15 residues long. In DNA form, the CDR3 reads TGTGCCAGCAGCGAAACAGGGGAAGGAGTGTGGACCCAGTACTTC. Amino acids: CASSETGEGVWTQYF.

The chain employs TRBV30 and TRBJ2-7, with D uncertain. Deletions cut 4 bases from V and 4 bases from J, with 11 bases between. The CDR3 spans 12 residues. Germline V gene sequence: CDR1 GTSNPN, CDR2 SVGIG (reference sequence). The CDR3 sequence: CAWKLSKYEQYF. CDR3 DNA sequence: TGTGCCTGGAAACTATCCAAATACGAGCAGTACTTC.

This clonotype was found a few times. V is TRBV20-1 and J is TRBJ1-6; D might be TRBD1 (5 bases). In germline, CDR1 is DFQATT, CDR2 SNEGSKA (reference sequence). This CDR3 spans 15 amino acids. Trimming took 0 bases from V and 0 from J, leaving 6 bases between them. Here the CDR3 reads CSARDQGSYNSPLHF. CDR3 nucleotide sequence: TGCAGTGCTAGAGATCAGGGCTCCTATAATTCACCCCTCCACTTT.

V and J are TRBV20-1 and TRBJ1-6; D gene uncertain. The CDR3 consists of 14 residues. The ends were cut back, 0 bases at V and 10 bases at J, with 13 bases in the middle. Germline-derived CDR1 and CDR2 are DFQATT and SNEGSKA (reference sequence). The CDR3 reads CSAREAKGGSPLHF. The CDR3 nucleotides are TGCAGTGCTAGAGAAGCGAAGGGTGGGTCACCCCTCCACTTT.

The J gene is TRBJ1-5, the V gene TRBV11-3; D gene uncertain. Trimming cost V 1 base and J 3 bases, with 7 bases left between them. Germline CDR1 and CDR2: SGHNT and YENEEA. The CDR3 has 14 residues. The CDR3 DNA reads as TGTGCCAGCAGCTTAGGGGCAGACAATCAGCCCCAGCATTTT. This encodes CASSLGADNQPQHF. The full variable domain, its missing parts supplied by reference TRBV11-3 and TRBJ1-5, is EAGVVQSPRYKIIEKKQPVAFWCNPISGHNTLYWYLQNLGQGPELLIRYENEEAVDDSQLPKDRFSAERLKGVDSTLKIQPAELGDSAVYLCASSLGADNQPQHFGDGTRLSIL.

The chain uses TRBV19 and TRBJ2-5, with 9 bases fitting TRBD2. V gave up 4 bases and J gave up 4 bases; unmatched junction bases: 10. The length of the CDR3 is 16 residues. Germline V gene lookup returns CDR1 LNHDA and CDR2 SQIVND (reference sequence). CDR3 coding DNA: TGTGCCAGTAGTAAAGCGGGAGGCCCTCGTTTAGAGACCCAGTACTTC. Translated: CASSKAGGPRLETQYF.

V usage is TRBV19 and J usage is TRBJ2-3, with D tentatively TRBD1 (6 bases). V gave up 5 bases and J gave up 6 bases, with 21 bases separating them. The CDR3 consists of 16 residues. Germline V lookup: CDR1 LNHDA, CDR2 SQIVND (reference sequence). CDR3 in DNA: TGTGCCAGTAGTGCATTAACAGGGAGTGACGGGGATACGCAGTATTTT. Its translation: CASSALTGSDGDTQYF.

This chain links TRBV24-1 with TRBJ2-1, with 14 bases identical to TRBD2. CDR1 and CDR2 (germline): KGHDR, SFDVKD. The length of the CDR3 is 18 residues. Trimming removed 4 bases from V and 0 bases from J; junction bases left unmatched: 4. The CDR3 protein is CATSERLAGGSSYNEQFF. The DNA of the CDR3 is TGTGCCACCAGTGAACGACTAGCGGGAGGGAGCTCCTACAATGAGCAGTTCTTC.

Only one count was recorded for this clonotype. The chain couples TRBV20-1 to TRBJ2-1; possibly TRBD2 for D (6 bases). This CDR3 has 13 amino acids. V was shortened by 6 bases and J by 4 bases, with 13 bases between the two germline ends. Germline CDR1 reads DFQATT; CDR2 reads SNEGSKA (reference sequence). Written as DNA, the CDR3 is TGCAGTGCAACCGGGACTGGATACAATGAGCAGTTCTTC. Its translation is CSATGTGYNEQFF.

The chain employs TRBV2 and TRBJ1-6; D remains ambiguous. Looked up from germline, CDR1 is SNHLY and CDR2 is FYNNEI. This CDR3 contains 13 residues. The ends were cut back, 2 bases at V and 8 bases at J, with 7 bases in the middle. CDR3 sequence: CASSELRDSPLHF. CDR3 in DNA: TGTGCCAGCAGTGAACTGCGGGATTCACCCCTCCACTTT.

The chain recombines TRBV7-3 with TRBJ2-3; D unresolved. Germline CDR1 reads SGHTA; CDR2 reads FQGTGA. The CDR3 is made up of 13 amino acids. The V and J ends lost 5 bases and 0 bases respectively, with 6 bases between them. The CDR3 here is CASSQGSTDTQYF. The CDR3 DNA reads TGTGCCAGCAGCCAAGGCAGCACAGATACGCAGTATTTT.

The V call is TRBV20-1, the J call TRBJ1-6, with no clear D. Germline CDR1 is DFQATT and CDR2 is SNEGSKA (reference sequence). The CDR3 contains 17 residues. Between the trimmed V and J ends, which lost 0 bases and 6 bases, there was a span of 18 bases. The CDR3, as DNA: TGCAGTGCTAGAGATAACCCCCCATTTTATAGTAATTCACCCCTCCACTTT. It specifies CSARDNPPFYSNSPLHF.

The chain couples TRBV6-2 or TRBV6-3 to TRBJ2-7; D remains ambiguous. Germline-derived CDR1 and CDR2 are MNHEY and SVGEGT. The CDR3 contains 11 residues. The V end was cut by 6 bases, the J end by 7 bases, with 10 bases between. The CDR3 DNA is TGTGCCAGCAGAGGTCCGAGAGAGCAGTACTTC. Protein: CASRGPREQYF.

The V and J genes are TRBV28 and TRBJ2-1; D ambiguous. V was pared by 5 bases and J by 10 bases, with 18 bases between. Germline loops: CDR1 MDHEN, CDR2 SYDVKM. The CDR3 totals 14 residues. CDR3 sequence: CASSVSSALREQFF. The CDR3 bases are TGTGCCAGCAGTGTCTCCTCCGCCCTGCGAGAGCAGTTCTTC.

The gene calls are TRBV4-1 and TRBJ1-5; 12 nucleotides align to TRBD1. Germline CDR1 MGHRA, CDR2 YSYEKL. The CDR3 sequence is 16 residues long. The ends lost 3 bases at V and 6 bases at J; junction bases unmatched: 6. The DNA of the CDR3 is TGCGCCAGCAGCCATCTCGGGACAGGGGGCCGTCAGCCCCAGCATTTT. This translates into CASSHLGTGGRQPQHF.

This clonotype was seen a few times. The rearrangement uses TRBV6-5 and TRBJ2-1, with D hard to call. Germline V gene sequence: CDR1 MNHEY, CDR2 SVGAGI. The CDR3 contains 14 residues. The ends were cut back, 0 bases at V and 6 bases at J, with 9 bases in the middle. As DNA, the CDR3 is TGTGCCAGCAGTTACTCACCAAGCTTCAATGAGCAGTTCTTC. Translating gives CASSYSPSFNEQFF.

The rearrangement links TRBV4-2 to TRBJ2-2, with D perhaps matching TRBD1 (5 bases). Germline CDR1 and CDR2: LGHNA and YNFKEQ. The CDR3 spans 16 residues. Deletions cut 0 bases from V and 0 bases from J, with 8 bases between. The CDR3 sequence: CASSQDWGANTGELFF. In DNA, the CDR3 is TGTGCCAGCAGCCAAGATTGGGGCGCGAACACCGGGGAGCTGTTTTTT.

The chain carries TRBV6-1 and TRBJ2-6; no firm D call. Trimming left V 11 bases short and J 0 bases short, with 8 bases between. The CDR3 extends over 13 amino acids. Germline assignment: CDR1 MNHNS and CDR2 SASEGT. The CDR3 is CASAASGANVLTF. In DNA, the CDR3 is TGTGCCTCGGCCGCCTCTGGGGCCAACGTCCTGACTTTC.